This entry describes one TCR beta chain. No antigen is known for it. It has no much larger one-base neighbor in the sample; base qualities were not kept. Library creation used the immunoSEQ multiplex PCR assay. For the multiplex PCR, a mixture combining 60 forward primers for TCR Vbeta segments and 13 reverse primers for TCR Jbeta segments was used. A multiplex PCR assay on genomic DNA amplified the CDR3 region of rearranged TCR beta genes. The Illumina HiSeq System was used to sequence the amplified TCR beta libraries as 87-base-pair reads. The source study handled its data this way. A later analysis counted approximately 76 million unique TCR beta chains across the 650 to 800 repertoires, and some 11 million of these chains were shared by at least two donors. Raw reads were error-corrected and collapsed into unique sequences with a nearest-neighbor algorithm that merged closely related sequences to remove PCR and sequencing errors. To assign V, D and J gene segments, CDR3 sequences were aligned to IMGT reference sequences. For a sequence to be retained, a match of at least six nucleotides was required to both a V gene segment and a J gene segment. Rearrangements were classified as productive when the CDR3 lacked stop codons and remained in frame with V and J, and all other rearrangements were classified as non-productive. CDR3 was defined according to IMGT convention as the region running from the second conserved V-encoded cysteine to the conserved J-encoded phenylalanine. The earlier analysis of 500 to 650 of the donors excluded any sequence lacking an unambiguous match to a single V gene segment. In an earlier analysis of 587 of the donors, a V segment was called functional when productive rearrangements were above 56.7%, and segregating when the standard deviation between donors exceeded 5%. To diagnose cytomegalovirus status from the catalog of TCR beta chain sequences, a statistical classification framework was built. In a later analysis, V and J genes were assigned by comparing TCR nucleotide sequences against IMGT/GENE-DB human TR gene sequences. In a later analysis, CDR3 sequences and most-parsimonious VDJ recombination scenarios were assigned using the TCRdist pipeline. A later analysis defined each TCR beta chain by its CDR3 amino acid sequence plus V-gene family, and excluded reads lacking a unique V-gene family. In a later analysis, 550 to 650 highly shared, low-generation-probability nucleotide sequences were removed to address suspected cross-contamination and a sequencing artifact. For each public chain, a later analysis derived a clonal expansion index from normalized ranks of inferred template counts within each repertoire. Generation probabilities in a later analysis came from a VDJ recombination model fitted to out-of-frame rearrangements, and those results were checked against IGoR. In a later analysis, hypergeometric tests were used to score TCR-TCR, TCR-HLA and TCR-CMV co-occurrence, with a repertoire-size bias correction applied to TCR pairs. False discovery rates were estimated in a later analysis by permuting HLA or CMV assignments 20 times. In a later analysis, co-occurring TCRs were grouped using DBSCAN, with TCRdist sequence similarity added in when clustering inside HLA-allele-positive subsets. Repertoires with fewer than 30,000 or more than 120,000 public chains, plus five repertoires with anomalous nucleotide sharing, were excluded from co-occurrence clustering. TCRdb obtained this table from immuneACCESS and retained in-frame rearrangements with V and J assigned. These tables miss some clones; where compared with another copy, unresolved V genes account for less than half of the shortfall, and the remainder is unexplained. V and J calls and clone size come straight from that table; D and trimming were deduced from the DNA. The sample contains over 130,000 clones, around 57% of them found a single time. The top ten constitute about 1.7% of the sample.

The cohort comprised approximately 700 healthy bone marrow donors. Cohort members were all nominally healthy when sampled, although unrecorded immune exposures were likely present. The donor was CMV seronegative and was included in the group of several hundred seronegative cohort members. Every donor gave a peripheral blood sample, and the peripheral blood mononuclear cells from that sample were used for TCR beta sequencing. Genomic DNA extraction from the blood cell samples was performed with the Qiagen DNeasy Blood Extraction Kit. This record belongs to a study of cytomegalovirus exposure and HLA in healthy donors (dated by TCRdb to between 2016 and 2019). Study-level background: An earlier analysis of some 550 of the donors reported 250 to 350 Gb of sequence data and some 100 million unique TCR beta sequences from about 200 million T cells. Approximately 330 gigabases of sequencing data and 70 million to 100 million unique TCR sequences made up an early release that covered under 750 HLA-typed donors. The genetic ancestry cluster associated with self-reported Caucasian donors included 81% of the 398 genotyped donors. The study was designed to test whether signatures of past pathogen exposure could be identified by cataloging public T cell receptors. Using immunosequencing, the study profiled T cell repertoires from about 650 subjects and related those repertoires to cytomegalovirus serostatus. A separate validation cohort of roughly 110 different subjects was used in addition to the roughly 700-subject first cohort. High-throughput TCR immunosequencing, statistical association of individual TCRs with disease status, and machine learning were combined to predict cytomegalovirus infection status. A later analysis re-examined previously published TCR beta repertoires from over 500 donors and added high-resolution HLA genotyping to investigate patterns of TCR occurrence. Rather than using new phenotypic data, the later analysis identified candidate immune exposures from TCR beta sequences and from how often those sequences occurred across donors. To decide whether each TCR beta V gene segment behaved as functional or pseudogenic, an earlier analysis of nearly 600 of the donors relied on high-throughput TCR beta sequencing. Donor age, sex, ethnicity and CMV serostatus were compiled together with the repertoire data. A later genetic analysis took genome-wide SNP genotypes for about 65% of the 666 donors and used that subset as a discovery cohort. Every repertoire in the discovery cohort had been generated on one and the same sequencing platform. HLA typing included class I and class II loci at four-digit resolution. The number of typed donors differed by locus: about 620-630 for A, B, C, DRB1 and DQB1; 522 for DQA1; around 610 for DPA1; and some 450 for DPB1. About five DR-DQ haplotypes were handled as single units for association and clustering because linkage in the cohort was strong. On average, roughly 200,000 unique TCR beta nucleotide sequences were sequenced per donor among 398 genotyped donors of the cohort, with roughly 20% of those sequences being non-productive. Overall study results and their limits: The authors suggested that the approach could potentially be extended to other disease states and immunological phenotypes. Linkage disequilibrium might explain the correlated functional status among segregating V segments, but an unknown experimental factor could not be excluded. Specific HLA alleles were associated with 16,951 TCR beta sequences at a false discovery rate of 0.05 in a later analysis. A further reported finding was that TCR beta sequences accurately predicted the HLA-A and HLA-B alleles for most subjects in the first cohort. Most TCR sequences were observed very rarely across donors, whereas some public TCRs were present in many individuals. In this cohort, only TCR beta chains were sequenced, and detectable features were limited by the absence of alpha or paired-chain data. A total of 164 TCR beta chains were listed by the study as associated with cytomegalovirus. Because counts were too low, 15 or so rarely observed V segments, including chromosome 9 orphons, were excluded from the earlier analysis of 587 of the donors. Roughly uniform sequencing depth across donors was assumed in presence/absence analyses, although this assumption may not hold. According to a later genetic analysis, donors in an Asian-associated ancestry cluster had fewer N-insertions in productive TCRs than the approximately 610-donor mean. In an earlier analysis of 587 of the donors, most TCR beta V segments were observed in productive rearrangements about 87% or about 30% of the time, broadly matching IMGT annotations. According to a later analysis, TCR association rates differed among HLA loci, with DRB1 alleles showing the most associated TCRs and HLA-C alleles showing the fewest. Because HLA typing was missing for some donors at each locus, association tests included only the typed subset. The only immune exposure information available for the cohort was CMV serostatus. Strong co-occurrence of HLA alleles, especially DR and DQ, made assigning TCR associations to individual alleles difficult. A later analysis found that most CMV-associated TCR beta chains appeared HLA-restricted, with HLA associations seemingly driven largely by CMV exposure. In a later analysis, several top co-occurrence clusters were reported to appear linked to parvovirus B19, influenza, CMV and Epstein-Barr virus. A later analysis found that HLA-associated TCR beta chains were more clonally expanded and had lower generation probabilities than equally common non-associated chains. A few of the identified cytomegalovirus-associated TCR beta chains were confirmed in vitro to be specific for cytomegalovirus antigens. A cluster of highly shared sequence variants was judged likely to represent a technical artifact of the sequencing pipeline. Because the 87-base-pair reads could not distinguish some IMGT-functional V segments, including TRBV6-2 and TRBV6-3, those segments were excluded. A later genetic analysis associated a missense DCLRE1C variant with V-gene and J-gene trimming of TCR beta chains, and an independent cohort replicated the association. In both the original and validation cohorts, the classifier was reported to diagnose cytomegalovirus status with high specificity and sensitivity.

The CDR3 holds 13 amino acids from the cysteine to the phenylalanine. CDR3 DNA is the only sequence kept; it has 39 bases, read in frame from the first base. The CDR1 and CDR2 encoded by the germline V gene are SGHRS and YFSETQ. V was cut back by 9 bases and J by 4 bases, leaving a gap of 13 bases between them. The sequence links TRBV5-1 to TRBJ2-2; TRBD2 is a weak D gene call, 5 bases matching. The sample comprised PBMCs. This TCR was recovered from a male donor in good health and CMV-seronegative. The CDR3 region reads CATRPGSTGELFF. The DNA sequence reads TGCGCCACCCGTCCGGGGAGCACCGGGGAGCTGTTTTTT.